These T cell receptor beta chains were read from a single sample in a study of blood T cell repertoires in COVID-19. Measured with immunoSEQ multiplex PCR; TCRdb has only the in-frame clones, and not every one. This table has 200,000 to 250,000 clones, around 84% appearing once. The sequencing input was peripheral blood. The source of these receptors is a man aged 45 to 65 with acute or convalescent COVID-19. Each CDR3 is given with its conserved first and last residue. Fields, in order: clone size, J gene, D gene, V gene, CDR3 protein, CDR3 DNA. A D gene is named only where the DNA matches it firmly. Expanded clones are given a class, and other clones once, few, many or no size at all.

>.|TRBJ2-7|TRBD1|TRBV10-3
CATSTGVEYEQYF
TGTGCCACGTCGACAGGGGTAGAGTACGAGCAGTACTTC
>once|TRBJ1-5|.|TRBV6-6
CASSLGGANQPQHF
TGTGCCAGCAGTTTAGGAGGGGCCAATCAGCCCCAGCATTTT
>.|TRBJ2-5|.|TRBV6-6
CASSRSGTLQETQYF
TGTGCCAGCAGTCGATCCGGGACACTACAAGAGACCCAGTACTTC
>once|TRBJ1-1|.|TRBV16
CASSHRQAGNTEAFF
TGTGCCAGCAGCCATCGACAGGCGGGGAACACTGAAGCTTTCTTT
>.|TRBJ1-2|.|TRBV7-2
CASSYGQRKDGYTF
TGTGCCAGCAGCTACGGACAGAGGAAGGATGGCTACACCTTC
>.|TRBJ1-2|.|TRBV6-5
CASSYDGIYGYTF
TGTGCCAGCAGTTATGACGGGATATACGGCTACACCTTC
>many|TRBJ1-5|TRBD1|TRBV9
CASTTGQGISNQPQHF
TGTGCCAGCACGACTGGACAGGGGATTAGCAATCAGCCCCAGCATTTT
>.|TRBJ1-5|TRBD1|TRBV27
CASSLDRDQPQHF
TGTGCCAGCAGCTTGGACAGGGACCAGCCCCAGCATTTT
>.|TRBJ1-1|TRBD1|TRBV7-3
CASRPQGASTEAFF
TGTGCCAGCAGACCTCAGGGGGCAAGCACTGAAGCTTTCTTT
>.|TRBJ1-2|TRBD1|TRBV19
CASSRSGQGRYGYTF
TGTGCCAGTAGTAGATCGGGACAGGGACGCTATGGCTACACCTTC
>.|TRBJ1-2|.|TRBV6-6
CASSFPDRDYGYTF
TGTGCCAGCAGTTTTCCGGACAGAGACTATGGCTACACCTTC
>.|TRBJ1-6|.|TRBV30
CAWSGQEWGTLHF
TGTGCCTGGAGTGGACAGGAGTGGGGGACCCTCCACTTT
>.|TRBJ1-6|.|TRBV7-2
CASSLISVSYNSPLHF
TGTGCCAGCAGCTTAATTTCAGTCTCCTATAATTCACCCCTCCACTTT
>.|TRBJ1-2|.|TRBV5-1
CASSLDDYGYTF
TGCGCCAGCAGCCTAGACGATTATGGCTACACCTTC
>.|TRBJ1-2|TRBD1|TRBV6-5
CASSWSRQGSTLGYTF
TGTGCCAGCAGTTGGTCACGACAGGGGTCTACCCTAGGCTACACCTTC
>.|TRBJ2-1|.|TRBV7-2
CASSLVGGDAYNEQFF
TGTGCCAGCAGCTTAGTTGGCGGCGACGCCTACAATGAGCAGTTCTTC
>.|TRBJ2-3|.|TRBV18
CASSPGGLDTQYF
TGTGCCAGCTCACCGGGGGGGCTGGATACGCAGTATTTT
>.|TRBJ2-7|.|TRBV5-1
CASSRGQTESEQYF
TGCGCCAGCAGCCGGGGACAAACGGAATCCGAGCAGTACTTC
>.|TRBJ2-3|TRBD2|TRBV6-2/TRBV6-3
CASSREQTSGETDTQYF
TGTGCCAGCAGTCGGGAGCAGACTAGCGGGGAAACAGATACGCAGTATTTT
>.|TRBJ2-3|TRBD1|TRBV7-9
CASSTRGQGTDTQYF
TGTGCCAGCAGTACCAGGGGGCAGGGCACAGATACGCAGTATTTT
>.|TRBJ2-2|.|TRBV10-1
CASSRNHLDTGELFF
TGCGCCAGCAGTCGGAACCACCTAGACACCGGGGAGCTGTTTTTT
>.|TRBJ1-2|TRBD1|TRBV19
CASSPDRDLEGYTF
TGTGCCAGTAGTCCTGACAGGGACCTAGAGGGCTACACCTTC
>.|TRBJ1-1|.|TRBV9
CASSADFGGSWSTEAFF
TGTGCCAGCAGCGCCGACTTCGGGGGGTCGTGGAGCACTGAAGCTTTCTTT
>.|TRBJ1-2|TRBD1|TRBV28
CASSFTGQGYGYTF
TGTGCCAGCAGTTTCACGGGACAGGGTTATGGCTACACCTTC
>.|TRBJ2-1|TRBD2|TRBV11-3
CASSLGGASSGALYNEQFF
TGTGCCAGCAGCTTAGGGGGGGCGTCTAGCGGGGCTCTGTACAATGAGCAGTTCTTC
>.|TRBJ2-7|.|TRBV3-1/TRBV3-2
CASSQVAAAGRVFEQYF
TGTGCCAGCAGCCAAGTAGCCGCCGCTGGCAGGGTTTTCGAGCAGTACTTC
>.|TRBJ1-2|.|TRBV3-1/TRBV3-2
CASSQELGRADYGYTF
TGTGCCAGCAGCCAAGAGCTGGGCAGGGCGGACTATGGCTACACCTTC
>.|TRBJ2-3|.|TRBV6-1
CASSEWPYTDTQYF
TGTGCCAGCAGTGAATGGCCTTACACAGATACGCAGTATTTT
>.|TRBJ1-4|.|TRBV27
CASSTGSATNEKLFF
TGTGCCAGCAGCACAGGATCTGCAACTAATGAAAAACTGTTTTTT
>.|TRBJ1-1|TRBD1|TRBV6-5
CASSYAGGEVNTEAFF
TGTGCCAGCAGTTACGCAGGGGGAGAGGTGAACACTGAAGCTTTCTTT
>.|TRBJ2-3|TRBD2|TRBV5-1
CASSFSAGGTDTQYF
TGCGCCAGCAGCTTTTCGGCGGGGGGCACAGATACGCAGTATTTT
>.|TRBJ1-5|.|TRBV4-1
CASSQDVGPGNQPQHF
TGCGCCAGCAGCCAAGACGTGGGGCCAGGGAACCAGCCCCAGCATTTT
>many|TRBJ1-4|TRBD1|TRBV5-6
CASSLAGGRGKLFF
TGTGCCAGCAGCTTGGCAGGGGGTCGCGGAAAACTGTTTTTT
>once|TRBJ1-4|TRBD1|TRBV5-1
CASSITGGPPGNEKLFF
TGCGCCAGCAGCATAACAGGGGGACCCCCCGGTAATGAAAAACTGTTTTTT
>once|TRBJ1-5|.|TRBV2
CASRAQSYSNQPQHF
TGTGCCAGCAGGGCACAGAGTTATAGCAATCAGCCCCAGCATTTT
>.|TRBJ2-2|.|TRBV19
CASSPLGTGELFF
TGTGCCAGTAGTCCCCTAGGCACCGGGGAGCTGTTTTTT
>once|TRBJ2-2|TRBD2|TRBV6-5
CASSPAGGNTGELFF
TGTGCCAGCAGCCCAGCGGGGGGGAACACCGGGGAGCTGTTTTTT